One sample yielded the 21 T cell receptor beta chains listed below, sequenced in a study of shared clonotypes between healthy human individuals. Method: immunoSEQ multiplex PCR; TCRdb's copy keeps in-frame clones and lacks some. The sample has roughly 2.4 million clones, 90% to 97% seen once; the top ten hold approximately 0.13%. The sample was naive CD4+ T cells sorted from blood. Subset of the sample: CD45RA+ positively selected. The receptors come from a young man in good health.

The V call is TRBV20-1, the J call TRBJ1-1; no firm D call. This CDR3 is 11 amino acids long. Germline lookup yields CDR1 DFQATT and CDR2 SNEGSKA (reference sequence). Trimming took off 0 bases at V and 10 bases at J, with 9 bases between the two ends. This CDR3 is CSARDLTGAFF. In DNA form, the CDR3 reads TGCAGTGCTAGAGATCTTACGGGAGCTTTCTTT.

The chain is built from TRBV6-1 and TRBJ2-7, with a weak D call TRBD1 (5 bases). The germline V and J ends were trimmed by 4 bases and 1 base, with 11 bases remaining between them. This CDR3 has 14 amino acids. Germline V gene data show CDR1 as MNHNS and CDR2 as SASEGT. The CDR3 here is CASSVIPGSYEQYF. The CDR3 region has the DNA TGTGCCAGCAGTGTCATCCCAGGGTCCTACGAGCAGTACTTC.

V usage is TRBV10-1 and J usage is TRBJ2-7; 9 bases match TRBD1. The CDR3 length is 16 residues. With V trimmed by 2 bases and J by 1 base, 6 bases remained unmatched. Germline-derived CDR1 and CDR2 are WNHNN and SYGVQD (reference sequence). CDR3 coding DNA: TGCGCCAGCAGTGAGCCCAACAGGGGGCTGTCCTACGAGCAGTACTTC. Its translation: CASSEPNRGLSYEQYF.

This clone was seen just once. A junction end diverges from the germline sequence, so it may reflect a read error. The genes are TRBV7-7 and TRBJ2-7, with a tentative D call TRBD2 (6 bases). Germline values: CDR1 SSHAT, CDR2 FNYEAQ (reference sequence). The length of the CDR3 is 13 residues. The chain's CDR3 is CASSRGVTYEQYF. The DNA of the CDR3 is TGTGCTAGCAGTCGCGGGGTTACCTACGAGCAGTACTTC.

This chain links TRBV7-9 with TRBJ2-7; 11 nucleotides align to TRBD2. The CDR3 loop spans 16 amino acids. Germline CDR1 is SEHNR and CDR2 is FQNEAQ (reference sequence). CDR3 coding DNA: TGTGTCGTCAGTCAGGGACTAGCGGACCTGGGGTACGAGCAGTACTTC. Its translation is CVVSQGLADLGYEQYF. Full variable domain (remainder filled in from reference TRBV7-9 and TRBJ2-7): DTGVSQNPRHKITKRGQNVTFRCDPISEHNRLYWYRQTLGQGPEFLTYFQNEAQLEKSRLLSDRFSAERPKGSFSTLEIQRTEQGDSAMYLCVVSQGLADLGYEQYFGPGTRLTVT.

The sample holds one count of this clone. The gene calls are TRBV7-9 and TRBJ1-1; no clear D gene. The germline CDR1 and CDR2 sequences are SEHNR and FQNEAQ (reference sequence). V was trimmed by 1 base and J by 7 bases, leaving 13 bases between them. The CDR3 runs to 14 residues. Here the CDR3 reads CASSLESARHEAFF. In nucleotides, the CDR3 is TGTGCCAGCAGCTTAGAGTCCGCTAGGCATGAAGCTTTCTTT.

About this clone: In the same sample, other DNA sequences code for this CDR3. CDR3 region: CASSRGQGYEQYF. CDR3 DNA sequence: TGTGCCAGCAGCAGAGGACAGGGCTACGAGCAGTACTTC. The V call is TRBV6-5, the J call TRBJ2-7, with 8 bases aligning to TRBD1. This CDR3 spans 13 amino acids. CDR1 MNHEY and CDR2 SVGAGI come from the germline V gene. Trimming at V came to 6 bases and at J to 3 bases, leaving 4 bases not matched to a gene.

This clone was recorded only once. J is TRBJ1-6 and V is TRBV7-3; 7 nucleotides align to TRBD1. CDR1 is SGHTA and CDR2 is FQGTGA in the germline V gene. This CDR3 is built from 15 residues. V gave up 5 bases and J gave up 6 bases; unmatched junction bases: 7. The chain's CDR3 is CASSALQGSNSPLHF. The DNA of the CDR3 is TGTGCCAGCAGCGCACTACAGGGGTCTAATTCACCCCTCCACTTT.

The chain is built from TRBV7-8 and TRBJ2-5; 11 bases agree with TRBD2. The CDR3 runs to 14 residues. The germline V gene encodes CDR1 SGHVS and CDR2 FQNEAQ. V shed 8 bases, J shed 3 bases, and the junction held 5 bases outside the gene matches. The CDR3 sequence: CASGGTSGEETQYF. Here the CDR3 DNA reads TGTGCCAGCGGTGGGACTAGCGGAGAAGAGACCCAGTACTTC. Full variable domain (rest looked up from reference TRBV7-8 and TRBJ2-5): GAGVSQSPRYKVAKRGQDVALRCDPISGHVSLFWYQQALGQGPEFLTYFQNEAQLDKSGLPSDRFFAERPEGSVSTLKIQRTQQEDSAVYLCASGGTSGEETQYFGPGTRLLVL.

This chain uses TRBV18 with TRBJ2-7, with D perhaps matching TRBD1 (6 bases). Germline lookup yields CDR1 KGHSH and CDR2 LQKENI. V dropped 4 bases and J dropped 4 bases, with 14 bases sitting between them. This CDR3 has 14 residues. CDR3 sequence reads: CASSLDRFWYEQYF. The CDR3 DNA is TGTGCCAGCTCACTAGACAGGTTTTGGTACGAGCAGTACTTC.

V usage is TRBV7-3 and J usage is TRBJ2-1; 7 bases line up with TRBD2. This CDR3 is built from 14 residues. V gave up 2 bases and J gave up 2 bases; unmatched junction bases: 0. Germline values: CDR1 SGHTA, CDR2 FQGTGA. This CDR3 reads CASSLAGAYNEQFF. The CDR3 nucleotides read TGTGCCAGCAGCTTAGCGGGGGCCTACAATGAGCAGTTCTTC.

The chain carries TRBV6-5 and TRBJ1-1; D is undetermined. The CDR3 is 11 amino acids. CDR1 MNHEY and CDR2 SVGAGI come from the germline V gene. With 6 bases removed from V and 2 bases from J, the gap between germline ends came to 4 bases. The CDR3 nucleotides read TGTGCCAGCAGAATTAACACTGAAGCTTTCTTT. This codes for CASRINTEAFF.

This clone was seen a single time. The chain recombines TRBV6-6 with TRBJ2-7; TRBD2 aligns across 11 bases. In germline, CDR1 is MNHNY, CDR2 SVGAGI (reference sequence). This CDR3 has 16 residues. Trimming took 2 bases from V and 1 from J; bases not matched to a gene: 4. CDR3 loop: CASSYRLAGGSYEQYF. For the CDR3, the DNA is TGTGCCAGCAGTTACCGGCTAGCGGGGGGTTCCTACGAGCAGTACTTC.

This chain links TRBV5-1 with TRBJ2-2; 9 bases align to TRBD1. This CDR3 region has 16 residues. V lost 0 bases to trimming and J lost 4 bases; unmatched junction nucleotides: 4. The germline V gene encodes CDR1 SGHRS and CDR2 YFSETQ. This CDR3 is CASSLGTGVSTGELFF. The DNA for the CDR3 is TGCGCCAGCAGCTTGGGGACAGGGGTGAGCACCGGGGAGCTGTTTTTT.

Remarks on this clone: This sample includes further DNA sequences coding for the same CDR3. The chain links TRBV9 to TRBJ2-7; maybe TRBD2 (6 bases). V lost 0 bases and J lost 3, with 10 bases in between. The V gene's germline CDR1 is SGDLS and CDR2 YYNGEE. The CDR3 consists of 14 residues. The CDR3 region is CASSVGGGNYEQYF. The CDR3 bases are TGTGCCAGCAGCGTAGGGGGAGGAAACTACGAGCAGTACTTC.

V and J are TRBV5-1 and TRBJ1-1, with a tentative D call TRBD1 (5 bases). The length of the CDR3 is 15 residues. V dropped 0 bases and J dropped 4 bases, with 13 bases sitting between them. CDR1 SGHRS and CDR2 YFSETQ come from the germline V gene. CDR3 bases: TGCGCCAGCAGCTTGGCCCAGCCGGGGCGCACTGAAGCTTTCTTT. As protein: CASSLAQPGRTEAFF. The whole variable domain, remainder taken from reference TRBV5-1 and TRBJ1-1, is KAGVTQTPRYLIKTRGQQVTLSCSPISGHRSVSWYQQTPGQGLQFLFEYFSETQRNKGNFPGRFSGRQFSNSRSEMNVSTLELGDSALYLCASSLAQPGRTEAFFGQGTRLTVV.

This clone has a single count. The chain carries TRBV5-8 and TRBJ2-5, with TRBD1 as a possible D gene (5 bases). Germline lookup yields CDR1 SGHTS and CDR2 YDEGEE. The V and J ends lost 2 bases and 1 base respectively, with 15 bases between them. CDR3 length equals 16 residues. This CDR3 is CASSLFRSGLQETQYF. CDR3 coding DNA: TGTGCCAGCAGCTTATTCAGGTCAGGGCTCCAAGAGACCCAGTACTTC.

This chain links TRBV10-3 with TRBJ2-7, with 7 bases identical to TRBD1. Germline CDR1 reads ENHRY; CDR2 reads SYGVKD. Trimming at V came to 6 bases and at J to 0 bases, leaving 8 bases not matched to a gene. This CDR3 region has 15 residues. CDR3 sequence (DNA): TGTGCCATCAGCGCACAGGGGAGCACCTCCTACGAGCAGTACTTC. Translated, it gives CAISAQGSTSYEQYF.

This clone was counted once. The CDR3 region is CASSAGGQSSYNSPLHF. CDR3 DNA sequence: TGTGCCAGCAGTGCCGGGGGGCAAAGCTCCTATAATTCACCCCTCCACTTT. The gene calls are TRBV2 and TRBJ1-6, with D possibly being TRBD1 (6 bases). This CDR3 spans 17 amino acids. The V gene's germline CDR1 is SNHLY and CDR2 FYNNEI. The V end was cut by 4 bases, the J end by 0 bases, with 13 bases between. Full variable domain (remainder filled in from reference TRBV2 and TRBJ1-6): EPEVTQTPSHQVTQMGQEVILRCVPISNHLYFYWYRQILGQKVEFLVSFYNNEISEKSEIFDDQFSVERPDGSNFTLKIRSTKLEDSAMYFCASSAGGQSSYNSPLHFGNGTRLTVT.

As concerns this clone: This sample also contains other DNA sequences that code for the same CDR3. CDR3 DNA sequence: TGTGCCAGCAGCTTGGCAGGGTCCTACGAGCAGTACTTC. Protein sequence: CASSLAGSYEQYF. The chain joins TRBV7-9 to TRBJ2-7; a possible D gene is TRBD1 (5 bases). V lost 3 bases, J lost 1 base, and 7 bases lay in between. CDR1 is SEHNR and CDR2 is FQNEAQ in the germline V gene (reference sequence). The CDR3 consists of 13 residues. The full variable domain, in which reference TRBV7-9 and TRBJ2-7 provide the parts outside the CDR3, is DTGVSQNPRHKITKRGQNVTFRCDPISEHNRLYWYRQTLGQGPEFLTYFQNEAQLEKSRLLSDRFSAERPKGSFSTLEIQRTEQGDSAMYLCASSLAGSYEQYFGPGTRLTVT.

The chain combines TRBV6-1 with TRBJ1-1, with 9 bases identical to TRBD1. V lost 3 bases, J lost 3 bases, and 5 bases stayed unmatched. The CDR3 is made up of 15 amino acids. Germline V gene data show CDR1 as MNHNS and CDR2 as SASEGT. In DNA, the CDR3 is TGTGCCAGCAGTGATAGGGACAGGGTGGACACTGAAGCTTTCTTT. This codes for CASSDRDRVDTEAFF.